This record looks at one T cell receptor beta chain sequence and its context. The sample belongs to a study of technical replicates of blood from several donors. Using immunoSEQ multiplex PCR, the repertoire was profiled, and TCRdb retains in-frame clones only, with some absent. The sample contains 68,000 or so clones, roughly 93% of which appear only once. This CDR3 spans 16 amino acids. V was clipped by 1 base and J by 3 bases, with 14 bases between them. The germline V gene encodes CDR1 MNHNS and CDR2 SASEGT. The J gene is TRBJ2-3, the V gene TRBV6-1; maybe TRBD2 (6 bases). The sequence derives from a human donor in good health. Material: T cells isolated from PBMCs. This chain's CDR3 is CASSEGKRLATDTQYF. CDR3 DNA: TGTGCCAGCAGTGAAGGGAAAAGGCTAGCGACAGATACGCAGTATTTT.